This T cell receptor (beta chain) was obtained from a study of blood T cell repertoires in COVID-19 (dated by TCRdb to 2020 to 2021). Notes on the research overall: Collaborator samples came from the United States, Italy and Spain and covered acute and convalescent phases of COVID-19. The prospective study material was composed of cDNA or gDNA derived from T cells, B-cell-depleted T cells, or PBMCs. The dataset comprised deeply sampled blood TCRbeta repertoires from subjects exposed to, actively infected with, or recovered from COVID-19. The repertoires were released in a freely available public database meant as a resource for research on the immune response to SARS-CoV-2. Samples came from the ongoing ImmuneRACE study (first 160 participants) plus 1,254 subjects from 6 global collaborators. Nearly every sample came with metadata listing a de-identified subject ID, COVID-19 status, age in years and sex. Where HLA class I and class II types were available, the types were taken from metadata supplied by the sample provider, not from assay-based typing.

As encoded in the germline V gene, CDR1 is SGHRS while CDR2 is YFSETQ. V is cut back by 10 bases and J by 2 bases, with 5 bases in the junction unmatched. The CDR3, cysteine through phenylalanine, is 13 amino acids long. Just the 39-base CDR3 DNA is kept, in frame starting at base 1. In this sample, this clone turned up many times. It has no known antigen specificity. No much larger clone is present one base from it, and per-base qualities are unavailable. Participants in the prospective study were aged roughly 18 to 90 years, lived in 20 to 30 United States geographic areas, and enrolled through a virtual design. To assign participants to cohorts, the prospective study relied on clinical history that participants themselves reported in a screening survey and a study questionnaire. In the prospective study, whole blood, serum and a nasopharyngeal or oropharyngeal swab were collected from each participant by mobile phlebotomists. Additional blood draws and questionnaires over an approximately two-month period could optionally be provided by prospective study participants. Before DNA extraction, prospective study blood samples were shipped either frozen or at room temperature.

Here is what the overall study found, with its caveats: Clinical and demographic metadata were provided uncurated, with the amount varying by source and participant.

TCRbeta CDR3 regions were amplified from genomic DNA using the immunoSEQ Assay, a bias-controlled multiplex PCR. From the authors' description of their analysis: The number of nucleated cells in each sample was estimated by amplification of reference gene primers within the assay. Sequence reads were collapsed and filtered to measure the absolute abundance of every unique TCRbeta CDR3 rearrangement. Productive Simpson clonality was computed per sample as the square root of Simpson's diversity index over productive rearrangements. TCRdb carries this immuneACCESS record with in-frame sequences only. Its versions omit some clonotypes, under half of them owing to an unresolved V gene in the studies checked, with the rest unexplained. The DNA gave D and trimming, while V, J and clone size come from that table. The sample data list roughly 200,000 clones, and around 82% of these were observed just once. The ten top clones hold under 6.5% of the sample.

This receptor chain uses TRBV5-1 and TRBJ2-3, with TRBD1 matching 9 junction bases. Sequenced: PBMCs or T cells enriched from blood (not recorded which). The clonotype was recovered from a woman between 55 and 75 years old with acute COVID-19. The base sequence is TGCGCCGGTAGGACAGGGGACACAGATACGCAGTATTTT. Its protein reads: CAGRTGDTDTQYF. With the portions outside the CDR3 filled from the reference TRBV5-1 and TRBJ2-3 genes, the complete variable region becomes KAGVTQTPRYLIKTRGQQVTLSCSPISGHRSVSWYQQTPGQGLQFLFEYFSETQRNKGNFPGRFSGRQFSNSRSEMNVSTLELGDSALYLCAGRTGDTDTQYFGPGTRLTVL.